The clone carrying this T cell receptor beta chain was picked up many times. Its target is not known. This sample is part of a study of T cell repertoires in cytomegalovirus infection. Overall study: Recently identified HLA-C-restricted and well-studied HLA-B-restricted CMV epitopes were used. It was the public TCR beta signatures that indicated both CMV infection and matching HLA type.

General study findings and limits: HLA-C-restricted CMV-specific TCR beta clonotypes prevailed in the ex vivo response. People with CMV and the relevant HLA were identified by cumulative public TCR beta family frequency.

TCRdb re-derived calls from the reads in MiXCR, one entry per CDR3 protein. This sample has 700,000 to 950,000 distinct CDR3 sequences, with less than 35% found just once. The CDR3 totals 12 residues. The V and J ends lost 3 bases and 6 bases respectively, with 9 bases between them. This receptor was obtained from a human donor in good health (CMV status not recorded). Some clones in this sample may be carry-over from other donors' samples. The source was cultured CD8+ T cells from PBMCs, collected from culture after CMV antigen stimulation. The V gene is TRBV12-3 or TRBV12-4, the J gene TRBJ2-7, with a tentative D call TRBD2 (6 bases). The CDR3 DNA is TGTGCCAGCAGTTTTCCAGCGGGCGAGCAGTACTTC. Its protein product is CASSFPAGEQYF.